These 18 T cell receptor beta chains came from one sample sequenced in a study of T-cell reconstitution after alpha-beta-depleted transplantation in children. A library of TCRbeta sequences, prepared with unique molecular identifiers, was generated. TCRdb independently ran MiXCR on the PCR reads; one entry per CDR3 protein. The table lists fewer than 400,000 distinct CDR3 sequences, about a quarter of them singletons. This specimen was PBMCs, mostly from graft donor cells, taken 180 days after TCRalphabeta/CD19-depleted stem cell transplant. These receptors were taken from a male patient younger than 18 who had a stem cell transplant for acute lymphoblastic leukemia, so the T cells may come from the graft donor.

The J gene is TRBJ2-3, the V gene TRBV12-3 or TRBV12-4, with D perhaps TRBD2 (6 bases). V lost 6 bases and J lost 4, with 11 bases in between. This CDR3 comprises 13 residues. The CDR3: CASRASVADTQYF. The DNA of the CDR3 is TGTGCCAGCAGAGCTAGCGTAGCAGATACGCAGTATTTT.

The V call is TRBV20-1, the J call TRBJ2-7; 8 bases map to TRBD1. The CDR3 sequence is 16 residues long. Germline loops: CDR1 DFQATT, CDR2 SNEGSKA (reference sequence). With 4 bases clipped from V and 3 bases from J, the junction kept 14 bases outside the gene matches. CDR3 nucleotide sequence: TGCAGTGCTATAGTGATCCGGGACAGGTTTTTCTACGAGCAGTACTTC. Encoded protein: CSAIVIRDRFFYEQYF.

This clonotype was seen more than once but under ten times. This chain links TRBV6-1 with TRBJ2-3; D not certain. The CDR3 runs 14 residues. V lost 5 bases and J lost 3, with 12 bases in between. From germline, CDR1 is MNHNS and CDR2 SASEGT. The CDR3 nucleotides read TGTGCCAGCAGTATCGGGCCCGGGACAGATACGCAGTATTTT. Translation gives CASSIGPGTDTQYF.

The V call is TRBV20-1, the J call TRBJ2-7, with a tentative D call TRBD2 (6 bases). This CDR3 spans 14 amino acids. Trimming left V 1 base short and J 4 bases short, with 14 bases between. CDR1 is DFQATT and CDR2 is SNEGSKA in the germline V gene (reference sequence). The DNA of the CDR3 is TGCAGTGCTAGAGCCTCCGGGACTCGGTACGAGCAGTACTTC. This encodes CSARASGTRYEQYF.

This chain connects TRBV11-1 to TRBJ1-2; a weak D match, TRBD1 (5 bases). The CDR3 spans 18 residues. The V gene's germline CDR1 is SGHAT and CDR2 FQDESV (reference sequence). V lost 4 bases and J lost 7, with 28 bases in between. The CDR3 here is CASSSYARGRFAVVGYTF. As DNA, the CDR3 is TGTGCCAGCAGCTCTTACGCCCGGGGCAGGTTCGCGGTAGTTGGCTACACCTTC.

The chain has TRBV20-1 and TRBJ2-5, with TRBD2 matching over 10 bases. The CDR3 sequence is 14 residues long. The trim removed 2 bases at V and 7 bases at J, leaving 7 bases unmatched. Per the germline V gene, CDR1 is DFQATT and CDR2 is SNEGSKA (reference sequence). CDR3 residues: CSARTSGRAATQYF. CDR3 nucleotides: TGCAGTGCTAGAACGAGCGGGAGGGCCGCGACCCAGTACTTC.

V is TRBV19 and J is TRBJ2-1; TRBD2 matches at 9 bases. Germline assignment: CDR1 LNHDA and CDR2 SQIVND (reference sequence). This CDR3 has 15 amino acids. Trimming removed 4 bases from V and 5 bases from J; junction bases left unmatched: 6. DNA of the CDR3: TGTGCCAGTAGTAGGCGCGGGAGGGTTAACAATGAGCAGTTCTTC. The encoded protein is CASSRRGRVNNEQFF. Based on the CDR3 plus reference TRBV19 and TRBJ2-1, the full variable domain is DGGITQSPKYLFRKEGQNVTLSCEQNLNHDAMYWYRQDPGQGLRLIYYSQIVNDFQKGDIAEGYSVSREKKESFPLTVTSAQKNPTAFYLCASSRRGRVNNEQFFGPGTRLTVL.

This clonotype was observed a handful of times. V and J are TRBV5-6 and TRBJ1-2, with TRBD1 matching over 9 bases. The trim removed 0 bases at V and 0 bases at J, leaving 3 bases unmatched. This CDR3 is 16 amino acids long. Germline loops: CDR1 SGHDT, CDR2 YYEEEE. The CDR3, as DNA: TGTGCCAGCAGCTTGGAAAACAGGGGGCCTAACTATGGCTACACCTTC. It codes for CASSLENRGPNYGYTF.

This clonotype was observed a few times. This sequence joins TRBV7-9 and TRBJ2-5; 8 bases line up with TRBD2. The germline V gene has CDR1 SEHNR and CDR2 FQNEAQ (reference sequence). The CDR3 extends over 15 amino acids. With V trimmed by 3 bases and J by 7 bases, 10 bases remained unmatched. The CDR3 sequence: CASSFGSGIVGTQYF. The CDR3 DNA reads as TGTGCCAGCAGCTTCGGTAGCGGGATAGTTGGGACCCAGTACTTC.

This clonotype turned up a few times. The CDR3 DNA reads TGCGCCAGCAGCTTGGCCTTCTCAGGAGAAGAGACCCAGTACTTC. Its protein is CASSLAFSGEETQYF. The gene calls are TRBV5-1 and TRBJ2-5; no definite D call. The CDR3 covers 15 residues. Germline lookup yields CDR1 SGHRS and CDR2 YFSETQ. V shed 0 bases and J shed 3 bases, with 12 bases lying between them.

The chain employs TRBV7-8 and TRBJ1-5; tentative D call: TRBD1 (6 bases). The germline V and J ends were trimmed by 7 bases and 4 bases, with 17 bases remaining between them. Germline V gene data show CDR1 as SGHVS and CDR2 as FQNEAQ. This CDR3 has 15 amino acids. The CDR3 DNA is TGTGCCAGCATCGACGGGACACTGATAAATCAGCCCCAGCATTTT. Its translation: CASIDGTLINQPQHF. The full variable domain, in which reference TRBV7-8 and TRBJ1-5 provide the parts outside the CDR3, is GAGVSQSPRYKVAKRGQDVALRCDPISGHVSLFWYQQALGQGPEFLTYFQNEAQLDKSGLPSDRFFAERPEGSVSTLKIQRTQQEDSAVYLCASIDGTLINQPQHFGDGTRLSIL.

The chain uses TRBV7-2 and TRBJ1-1; no firm D call. CDR1 and CDR2 from the germline V gene are SGHTA and FQGNSA. There are 13 residues in the CDR3. V lost 2 bases, J lost 5 bases, and 9 bases lay in between. CDR3 sequence: CASSLNGRTEAFF. The CDR3 bases are TGTGCCAGCAGCTTAAATGGTCGGACTGAAGCTTTCTTT.

The rearrangement joins TRBV18 to TRBJ2-7; 9 nucleotides agree with TRBD2. The CDR3 consists of 16 residues. Germline V CDR1 and CDR2: KGHSH, LQKENI. Losses at the gene ends were 3 bases for V and 2 bases for J; bases not matched to a gene: 8. DNA for the CDR3: TGTGCCAGCTCACCGGTGGCAGCGGGAGGCCCCTACGAGCAGTACTTC. It is translated as CASSPVAAGGPYEQYF.

This clonotype was observed a few times. The rearrangement links TRBV7-2 to TRBJ1-5; the D gene is possibly TRBD1 (5 bases). The ends were cut back, 1 base at V and 4 bases at J, with 20 bases in the middle. Looked up from germline, CDR1 is SGHTA and CDR2 is FQGNSA. The length of the CDR3 is 18 residues. CDR3 in amino acids: CASSLGRLSWGTNQPQHF. Here the CDR3 DNA reads TGTGCCAGCAGCTTAGGGCGTCTTAGTTGGGGGACTAATCAGCCCCAGCATTTT.

The chain uses TRBV6-1 and TRBJ1-5; D possibly corresponds to TRBD1 (6 bases). The germline CDR1 and CDR2 sequences are MNHNS and SASEGT. Trimming removed 6 bases from V and 2 bases from J, with 14 bases in between. The CDR3 runs to 15 residues. The CDR3 reads CASRIGGPGNQPQHF. The CDR3 DNA is TGTGCCAGCAGAATAGGGGGTCCGGGCAATCAGCCCCAGCATTTT.

The chain recombines TRBV5-1 with TRBJ2-1, with 9 bases lining up with TRBD2. With V trimmed by 5 bases and J by 5 bases, 8 bases remained unmatched. The CDR3 loop spans 15 amino acids. The germline V gene has CDR1 SGHRS and CDR2 YFSETQ. This CDR3 reads CASSLLAGTDNEQFF. CDR3 bases: TGCGCCAGCAGTCTTCTAGCGGGGACCGACAATGAGCAGTTCTTC.

The table lists this clonotype with a few counts. The chain carries TRBV20-1 and TRBJ2-7; perhaps D is TRBD1 or TRBD2 (5 bases each). The CDR3 loop spans 13 amino acids. Trimming stripped 2 bases from V and 5 bases from J, with 13 bases between. In germline, CDR1 is DFQATT, CDR2 SNEGSKA (reference sequence). CDR3 amino acids: CSARRSRDHEQYF. CDR3 DNA sequence: TGCAGTGCTAGACGCTCCAGGGACCACGAGCAGTACTTC.

This clonotype occurred once. This chain links TRBV20-1 with TRBJ2-2; perhaps TRBD2 as D (5 bases). The germline gives CDR1 DFQATT, CDR2 SNEGSKA (reference sequence). Trimming stripped 2 bases from V and 4 bases from J, with 14 bases between. The CDR3 loop spans 15 amino acids. The CDR3: CSARILADVTGELFF. The CDR3 DNA reads as TGCAGTGCTAGAATCCTAGCTGATGTCACCGGGGAGCTGTTTTTT.